The rows below give T cell receptor beta chains drawn from one sample of a study of blood T cell repertoires in COVID-19. Libraries were prepared by immunoSEQ multiplex PCR; TCRdb keeps only in-frame clonotypes and omits some of them. The table includes roughly 53,000 clones, about 78% detected once. Material: peripheral blood. The receptor set was obtained from a man aged 50 or older with active or convalescent COVID-19. Each CDR3 is given with its conserved first and last residue. The order of the fields is clone size, V gene, J gene, D gene, CDR3 DNA, CDR3 protein. D genes are given only for firm matches. Clone size is not always given. Where it is, it says once, few, many or a class for expanded clones.

>once|TRBV7-9|TRBJ1-2|.
TGTGCCAGCAGCACTTCGACAGGTTATCATGGCTACACCTTC
CASSTSTGYHGYTF
>.|TRBV5-1|TRBJ2-3|TRBD2
TGCGCCAGCAGCTCAGTGGGGGGGGTCACAGATACGCAGTATTTT
CASSSVGGVTDTQYF
>.|TRBV19|TRBJ2-3|.
TGTGCCAGTAGTATAGAGAGGGTCACAGATACGCAGTATTTT
CASSIERVTDTQYF
>few|TRBV18|TRBJ1-4|TRBD1
TGTGCCAGCTCACGGGGACAGGTCGAAAAACTGTTTTTT
CASSRGQVEKLFF
>.|TRBV7-2|TRBJ2-7|TRBD2
TGTGCCAGCAGCGAATTCTTTTCCCCGGGACTAGCTGTATACGAGCAGTACTTC
CASSEFFSPGLAVYEQYF
>.|TRBV7-3|TRBJ2-1|TRBD2
TGTGCCAGCAGCCCAACAACTAGCGGGGTAAGGAATGAGCAGTTCTTC
CASSPTTSGVRNEQFF
>many|TRBV10-1|TRBJ2-7|.
TGCGCCAGCGGGGACACTTCCTACGAGCAGTACTTC
CASGDTSYEQYF
>medium-sized|TRBV19|TRBJ2-7|TRBD1
TGTGCCAGTAGTACCGACAGGGACGAGCAGTACTTC
CASSTDRDEQYF
>.|TRBV11-2|TRBJ2-7|TRBD2
TGTGCCAGCAGCTCGGGACTAGCGGGATGGCAGTACTTC
CASSSGLAGWQYF
>once|TRBV28|TRBJ1-2|.
TGTGCCAGCAGTTTAGGGCAGGGGTACTATGGCTACACCTTC
CASSLGQGYYGYTF
>.|TRBV5-4|TRBJ2-7|TRBD1
TGTGCCAGCAGCAAAGGACAGGGCCACGAGCAGTACTTC
CASSKGQGHEQYF
>.|TRBV18|TRBJ2-3|.
TGTGCCAGCTCACCCGGAGCGACAGATACGCAGTATTTT
CASSPGATDTQYF
>few|TRBV5-1|TRBJ1-1|TRBD1
TGCGCCAGCAGCTTGGGGACAGGACAGAACACTGAAGCTTTCTTT
CASSLGTGQNTEAFF
>.|TRBV2|TRBJ2-7|TRBD2
TGTGCCAGCAGTGAGTACACTAGCGGGAGACAAGAGCAGTACTTC
CASSEYTSGRQEQYF
>.|TRBV12-5|TRBJ2-1|.
TGTGCTAGTGCCCCGTTCGACAATGAGCAGTTCTTC
CASAPFDNEQFF
>.|TRBV7-2|TRBJ2-7|TRBD1
TGTGCCAGCAGCTTAGGGACAGGGGGCTTTTACGAGCAGTACTTC
CASSLGTGGFYEQYF
>once|TRBV27|TRBJ2-5|TRBD2
TGTGCCAGCAGTGCCGTTCGGGGCGGGGGGGCTTTGACCCAGTACTTC
CASSAVRGGGALTQYF
>.|TRBV7-9|TRBJ2-1|.
TGTGCCAGCAGTTCGGGAACGGGAGCTTACAATGAGCAGTTCTTC
CASSSGTGAYNEQFF
>.|TRBV7-2|TRBJ1-1|.
TGTGCCAGCAGCCGGAGGGTTACAGATTTGGCTTTCTTT
CASSRRVTDLAFF
>few|TRBV5-8|TRBJ2-7|TRBD2
TGTGCCAGCAGCTTCAGACTAGCTAGCCACGAGCAGTACTTC
CASSFRLASHEQYF
>.|TRBV3-1/TRBV3-2|TRBJ1-5|.
TGTGCCAGCAGCCAAGATTTGTCGGGATCTCAGCCCCAGCATTTT
CASSQDLSGSQPQHF
>.|TRBV9|TRBJ2-1|.
TGTGCCAGCAGCGTAGCCAGGCACCCTTACAATGAGCAGTTCTTC
CASSVARHPYNEQFF
>.|TRBV5-1|TRBJ1-6|TRBD1
TGCGCCAGCAGGGACGGACAGGGGGATAATTCACCCCTCCACTTT
CASRDGQGDNSPLHF
>.|TRBV7-9|TRBJ2-3|TRBD2
TGTGCCAGCAGCTTTACTAGCGGGGGGTCAAATACGCAGTATTTT
CASSFTSGGSNTQYF
>.|TRBV6-5|TRBJ2-2|.
TGTGCCAGCAGTTACGAGCGGAGGGCCGGGGAGCTGTTTTTT
CASSYERRAGELFF
>.|TRBV5-1|TRBJ1-2|.
TGCGCCAGCAGCTTGGGGGGACTCTATGGCTACACCTTC
CASSLGGLYGYTF
>.|TRBV19|TRBJ2-5|.
TGTGCCAGTAGCGCGCCCGGAGAGACCCAGTACTTC
CASSAPGETQYF
>.|TRBV5-4|TRBJ1-3|.
TGTGCCAGCAGCTTGGACAGGAATGGAAACACCATATATTTT
CASSLDRNGNTIYF
>few|TRBV7-3|TRBJ2-2|.
TGTGCCAGCAGCTTAATGAATTCTGGCAGCGGGGAGCTGTTTTTT
CASSLMNSGSGELFF
>.|TRBV5-1|TRBJ2-1|TRBD2
TGCGCCAGCAGCTCGGGACTAGCGGGAGTGGGGAGTGAGCAGTTCTTC
CASSSGLAGVGSEQFF
>.|TRBV29-1|TRBJ2-3|.
TGCAGCGTTGTAAGAGGCACAGATACGCAGTATTTT
CSVVRGTDTQYF
>.|TRBV30|TRBJ1-6|.
TGTGCCTGGCGGAAGAACGGGAATTCACCCCTCCACTTT
CAWRKNGNSPLHF
>.|TRBV19|TRBJ2-7|TRBD2
TGTGCCAGTAGTCCCCGGACTAGCGGGACGGTCGAGCAGTACTTC
CASSPRTSGTVEQYF
>.|TRBV19|TRBJ1-1|.
TGTGCCAGTAATCCGCGGAAGGGGGTAGCTTTCTTT
CASNPRKGVAFF
>.|TRBV7-2|TRBJ1-1|.
TGTGCCAGCAGCTTAGAGAGGGTCGGTAGCACTGAAGCTTTCTTT
CASSLERVGSTEAFF
>.|TRBV6-5|TRBJ2-1|.
TGTGCCAGCTCTTATCTTTACAATGAGCAGTTCTTC
CASSYLYNEQFF
>.|TRBV19|TRBJ2-2|TRBD1
TGTGCCAGTAGTTTCGGACAGGGCATCACCGGGGAGCTGTTTTTT
CASSFGQGITGELFF
>.|TRBV6-5|TRBJ2-3|TRBD2
TGTGCCAGCAGTTACTCTAAGCGGGGGGTTACAGATACGCAGTATTTT
CASSYSKRGVTDTQYF
>many|TRBV19|TRBJ1-1|.
TGTGCCCCCCATGGGGGGGTGGGGGGGGCAGCTTTCTTT
CAPHGGVGGAAFF
>.|TRBV30|TRBJ2-1|TRBD2
TGTGCCTGGGACTTGGGACTAGCGGGCAATGAGCAGTTCTTC
CAWDLGLAGNEQFF
>.|TRBV10-3|TRBJ1-2|.
TGTGCCATCGGAGGAAGTAACTATGGCTACACCTTC
CAIGGSNYGYTF
>.|TRBV5-6|TRBJ2-3|TRBD1
TGTGCCAGCAGCTGGGGCACAGGGGCAGGCACAGATACGCAGTATTTT
CASSWGTGAGTDTQYF
>.|TRBV7-2|TRBJ2-7|TRBD2
TGTGCCAGCAGCCAGACTAGCGGGATCTACGAGCAGTACTTC
CASSQTSGIYEQYF
>once|TRBV3-1/TRBV3-2|TRBJ1-1|.
TGTGCCAGCAGCCAAGGTTACAGAGACACTGAAGCTTTCTTT
CASSQGYRDTEAFF
>.|TRBV6-1|TRBJ1-2|TRBD1
TGTGCCAGCAGTGAAGTCCCGGGACAGTGGGGCTACACCTTC
CASSEVPGQWGYTF
>once|TRBV25-1|TRBJ2-1|.
TGTGCCAGCAGTTTCACGTTTCTAGCGAATAACAATGAGCAGTTCTTC
CASSFTFLANNNEQFF
>.|TRBV13|TRBJ2-3|.
TGTGCCAGCAGCTTAGGCTCGAGAACAGATACGCAGTATTTT
CASSLGSRTDTQYF
>.|TRBV2|TRBJ2-7|.
TGTGCCAGCGTCGGAGAGGGCTTCTACGAGCAGTACTTC
CASVGEGFYEQYF